The T cell receptor beta chain under discussion was sequenced for a study of neurological immune-mediated disorders (dated by TCRdb to the late 2010s). For the study in its entirety: Among the approximately 35 multiple sclerosis patients, relapsing-remitting MS accounted for around 30 and secondary progressive MS accounted for 3. The approximately 99 TCR-beta libraries included longitudinal samples, technical triplicates and paired sorted CD4+ and CD8+ T-cell subsets alongside PBMC samples. Peripheral blood TCR-beta repertoires from HTLV-I-associated myelopathy (HAM/TSP) patients, multiple sclerosis patients and healthy controls were compared by UMI-based sequencing. The cohort included roughly 71 subjects: 14 with HAM/TSP, approximately 35 with multiple sclerosis, and around 20 healthy controls.

To synthesize cDNA, template-switch 5'RACE was performed with a primer carrying a 10-nucleotide random unique molecular identifier so that each TCR transcript was tagged. Each sequencing run produced over 190 million TCR-beta sequences covering 15-18 subjects. Total RNA was extracted with the RNeasy kit. The KAPA Real-time Library Amplification kit was used to amplify TCR-beta VDJ regions with primers for the TCR constant region and the 5'RACE anchor. Sample indexes and Illumina adaptors were added in a first PCR, after which library yield was increased in a second PCR. After purification with Ampure beads, the TCR product of roughly 650 bp was size-selected on a 2% E-gel SizeSelection system. Before pooling, libraries had their quality checked on a Bioanalyzer, their concentration measured with Qubit, and their quantity determined with the Kapa Library Quantification kit. Paired-end 2 x 150 bp sequencing of the libraries was performed on an Illumina HiSeq 2500. To increase sequence diversity, roughly 23-30% phiX was spiked into each library pool. The published analysis was carried out like this. The UMI-based MiGEC pipeline processed quality-filtered reads and removed over 75% of raw TCR sequences during error correction. VDJ genes were aligned to IMGT germline references, and clonotypes were defined by unique CDR3 amino acid sequence plus V-J genes. Clonal expansion, Shannon diversity, and CDR3 relatedness (CalcPairwiseDistances, ClusterSamples) were evaluated with VDJtools, and phylogenetic trees were built with CLCbio workbench. Expanded clones were defined as having at least 8 unique UMIs, based on coefficient-of-variation modelling across technical triplicates. The public reads were quality trimmed at Q25 with fastp and then assembled into clones with MiXCR by TCRdb, keeping productive beta chains. Rows merge per CDR3 protein into single entries with the most common DNA and genes. TCRdb's processing, not the study's, gives the V and J calls here. For this sample there are around 130,000 distinct CDR3 sequences; about 3.4% appear just once. Together, the top ten hold over 1% of the sample.

This clonotype was seen repeatedly, ten times or more. No antigen is known for it. Base qualities are not recorded, but no much larger clone differs from it by a single base. Results and caveats for the whole study, not just this receptor: Expanded clones from different subjects shared no identical CDR3 amino acid sequences, which suggests that TCR-beta repertoires were private in all groups. Repertoires from 18 of 34 MS patients were grouped by phylogenetic analysis into a cluster of related CDR3 sequences, suggesting a possible repertoire-level signature. TCR clonal expansion was highest in HAM/TSP patients and lowest in MS patients, with MS patients falling below even healthy controls. The MS cluster was not associated with any clinical or MRI features, and the authors stated that larger cohorts are needed.

For the unsorted PBMC libraries, 2 million PBMCs were stored in RNAlater at -80 degrees C until RNA extraction and were used to generate the libraries. Multiple sclerosis patients were enrolled in a US clinical protocol under which disease progression was evaluated by magnetic resonance imaging. Peripheral blood underwent Ficoll-Hypaque density gradient centrifugation to isolate PBMCs, which were then cryopreserved in liquid nitrogen. The CDR3 goes from the cysteine to the phenylalanine over 13 residues. Here the CDR3 DNA is all that survives: 39 bases in frame from base 1. At the junction V is shortened by 6 bases and J by 8 bases; bases outside the gene matches: 9. CDR1 and CDR2 are drawn from the germline V gene: MGHDK, SYGVNS.

The sequenced material came from PBMCs. The chain links TRBV25-1 with TRBJ1-2, with 7 middle bases fitting TRBD1. The TCR sequence derives from a woman aged 25 to 39 with multiple sclerosis. The CDR3 protein sequence reads: CASRDRSLGGYTF. The nucleotide sequence is given as TGTGCCAGCAGGGACAGGTCCTTAGGGGGCTACACCTTC.